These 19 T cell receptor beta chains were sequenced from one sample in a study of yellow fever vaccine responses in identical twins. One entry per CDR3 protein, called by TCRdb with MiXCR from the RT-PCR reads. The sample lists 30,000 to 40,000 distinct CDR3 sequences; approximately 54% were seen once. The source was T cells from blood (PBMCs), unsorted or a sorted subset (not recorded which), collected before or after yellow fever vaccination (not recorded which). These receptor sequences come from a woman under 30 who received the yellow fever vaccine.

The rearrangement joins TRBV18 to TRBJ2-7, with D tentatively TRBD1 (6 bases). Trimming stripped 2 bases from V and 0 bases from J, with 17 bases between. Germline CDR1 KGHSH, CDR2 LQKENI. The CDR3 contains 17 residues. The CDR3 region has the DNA TGTGCCAGCTCACCAAATTCTGCAGGGGTGCACTCCTACGAGCAGTACTTC. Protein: CASSPNSAGVHSYEQYF.

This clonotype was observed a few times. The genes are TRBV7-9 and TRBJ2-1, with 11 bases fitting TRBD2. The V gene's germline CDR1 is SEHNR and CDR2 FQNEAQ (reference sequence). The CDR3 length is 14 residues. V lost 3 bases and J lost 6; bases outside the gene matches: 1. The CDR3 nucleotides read TGTGCCAGCAGCTTGACTAGCGGGATCAATGAGCAGTTCTTC. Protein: CASSLTSGINEQFF.

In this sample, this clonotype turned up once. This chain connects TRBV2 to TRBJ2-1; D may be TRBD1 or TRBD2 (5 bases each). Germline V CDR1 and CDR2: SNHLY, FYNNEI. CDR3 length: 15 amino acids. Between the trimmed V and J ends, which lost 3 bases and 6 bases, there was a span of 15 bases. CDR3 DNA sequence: TGTGCCAGCAGTGATATCAGGGACCCGCCCAATGAGCAGTTCTTC. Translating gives CASSDIRDPPNEQFF. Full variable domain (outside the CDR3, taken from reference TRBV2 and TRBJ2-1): EPEVTQTPSHQVTQMGQEVILRCVPISNHLYFYWYRQILGQKVEFLVSFYNNEISEKSEIFDDQFSVERPDGSNFTLKIRSTKLEDSAMYFCASSDIRDPPNEQFFGPGTRLTVL.

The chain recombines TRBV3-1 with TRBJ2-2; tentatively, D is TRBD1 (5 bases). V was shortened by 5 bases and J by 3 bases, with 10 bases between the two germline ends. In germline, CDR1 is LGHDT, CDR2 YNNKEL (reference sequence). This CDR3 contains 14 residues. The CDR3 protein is CASSAQGYTGELFF. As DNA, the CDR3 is TGTGCCAGCAGCGCCCAGGGATACACCGGGGAGCTGTTTTTT.

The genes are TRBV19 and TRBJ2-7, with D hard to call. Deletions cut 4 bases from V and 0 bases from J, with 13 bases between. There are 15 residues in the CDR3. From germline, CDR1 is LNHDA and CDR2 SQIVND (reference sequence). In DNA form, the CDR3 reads TGTGCCAGTAGTACGTTGTCAGCCAACTCCTACGAGCAGTACTTC. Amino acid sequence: CASSTLSANSYEQYF.

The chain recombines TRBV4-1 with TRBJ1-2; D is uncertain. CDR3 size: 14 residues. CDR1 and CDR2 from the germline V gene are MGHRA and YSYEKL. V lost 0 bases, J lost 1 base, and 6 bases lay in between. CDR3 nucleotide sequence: TGCGCCAGCAGCCAAGATCGGGGTAACTATGGCTACACCTTC. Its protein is CASSQDRGNYGYTF.

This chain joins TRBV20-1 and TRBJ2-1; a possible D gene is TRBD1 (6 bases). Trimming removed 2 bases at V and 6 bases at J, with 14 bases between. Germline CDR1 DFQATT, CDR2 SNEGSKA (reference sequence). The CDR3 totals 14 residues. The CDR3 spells CSARTKQGSNEQFF. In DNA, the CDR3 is TGCAGTGCTAGAACCAAACAGGGTTCCAATGAGCAGTTCTTC.

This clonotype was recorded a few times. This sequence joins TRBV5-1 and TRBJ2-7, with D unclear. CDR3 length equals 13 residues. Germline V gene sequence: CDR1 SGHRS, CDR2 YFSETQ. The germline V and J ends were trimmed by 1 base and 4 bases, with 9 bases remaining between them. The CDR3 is CASSLTAAYEQYF. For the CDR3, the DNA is TGCGCCAGCAGCTTGACGGCAGCTTACGAGCAGTACTTC.

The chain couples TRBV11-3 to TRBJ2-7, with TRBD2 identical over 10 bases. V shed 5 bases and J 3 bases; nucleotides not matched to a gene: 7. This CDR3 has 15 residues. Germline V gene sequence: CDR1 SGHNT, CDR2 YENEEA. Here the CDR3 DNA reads TGTGCCAGCAGCGATGGACTAGCGGTTAACTACGAGCAGTACTTC. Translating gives CASSDGLAVNYEQYF.

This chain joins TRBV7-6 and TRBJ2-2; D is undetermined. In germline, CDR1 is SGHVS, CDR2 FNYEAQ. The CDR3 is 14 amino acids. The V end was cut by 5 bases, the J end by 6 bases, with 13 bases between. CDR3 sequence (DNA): TGTGCCAGCAGCCCCCGAGTGGCGGCCGGGGAGCTGTTTTTT. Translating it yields CASSPRVAAGELFF.

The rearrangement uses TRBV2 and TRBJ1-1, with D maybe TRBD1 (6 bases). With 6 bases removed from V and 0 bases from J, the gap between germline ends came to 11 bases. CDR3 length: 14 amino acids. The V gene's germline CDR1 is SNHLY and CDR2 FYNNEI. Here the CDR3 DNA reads TGTGCCAGCAGAACGGACAGCCTGAACACTGAAGCTTTCTTT. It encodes CASRTDSLNTEAFF.

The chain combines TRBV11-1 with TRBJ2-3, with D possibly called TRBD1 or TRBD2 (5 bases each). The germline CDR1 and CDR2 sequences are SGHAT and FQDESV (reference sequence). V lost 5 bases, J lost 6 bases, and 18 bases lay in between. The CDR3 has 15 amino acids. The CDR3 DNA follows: TGTGCCAGCAGCCCCCACCAGGGAGTTTCGGATACGCAGTATTTT. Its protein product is CASSPHQGVSDTQYF.

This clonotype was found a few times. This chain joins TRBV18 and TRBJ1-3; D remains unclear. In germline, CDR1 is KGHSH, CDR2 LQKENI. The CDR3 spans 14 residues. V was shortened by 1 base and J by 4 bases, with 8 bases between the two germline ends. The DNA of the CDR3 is TGTGCCAGCTCACCACAGGGTCCGGGAAACACCATATATTTT. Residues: CASSPQGPGNTIYF.

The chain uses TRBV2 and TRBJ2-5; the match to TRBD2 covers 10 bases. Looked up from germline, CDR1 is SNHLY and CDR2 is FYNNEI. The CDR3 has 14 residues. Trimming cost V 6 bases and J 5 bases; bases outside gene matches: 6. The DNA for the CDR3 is TGTGCCAGCAGGGAACTAGCGGGGCTGGAGACCCAGTACTTC. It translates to CASRELAGLETQYF.

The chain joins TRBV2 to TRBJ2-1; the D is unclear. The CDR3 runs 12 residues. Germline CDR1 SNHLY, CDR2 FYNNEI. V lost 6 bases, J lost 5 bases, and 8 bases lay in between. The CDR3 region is CASRAENNEQFF. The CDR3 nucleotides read TGTGCCAGCAGGGCAGAAAACAATGAGCAGTTCTTC.

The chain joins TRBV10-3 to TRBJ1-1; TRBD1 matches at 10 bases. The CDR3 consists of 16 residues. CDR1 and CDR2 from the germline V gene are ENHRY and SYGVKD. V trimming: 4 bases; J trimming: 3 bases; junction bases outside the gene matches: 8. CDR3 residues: CAISGDRGPMDTEAFF. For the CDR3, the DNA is TGTGCCATCAGTGGGGACAGGGGTCCAATGGACACTGAAGCTTTCTTT.

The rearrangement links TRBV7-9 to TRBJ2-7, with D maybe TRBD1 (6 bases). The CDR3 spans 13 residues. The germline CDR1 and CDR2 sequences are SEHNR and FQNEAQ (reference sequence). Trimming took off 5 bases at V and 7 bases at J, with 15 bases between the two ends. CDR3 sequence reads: CASSAHRVGEQYF. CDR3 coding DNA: TGTGCCAGCAGCGCCCACAGGGTCGGGGAGCAGTACTTC. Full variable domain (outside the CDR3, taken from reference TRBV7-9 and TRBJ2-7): DTGVSQNPRHKITKRGQNVTFRCDPISEHNRLYWYRQTLGQGPEFLTYFQNEAQLEKSRLLSDRFSAERPKGSFSTLEIQRTEQGDSAMYLCASSAHRVGEQYFGPGTRLTVT.

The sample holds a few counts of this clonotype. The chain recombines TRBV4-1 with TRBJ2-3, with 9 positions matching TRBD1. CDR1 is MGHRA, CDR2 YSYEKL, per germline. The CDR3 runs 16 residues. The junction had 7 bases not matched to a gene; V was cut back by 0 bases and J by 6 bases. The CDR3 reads CASSQEVTGGADTQYF. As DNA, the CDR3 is TGCGCCAGCAGCCAAGAGGTCACAGGGGGCGCGGATACGCAGTATTTT.

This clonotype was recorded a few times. CDR3 protein: CASSDTQGTGYNEQFF. The DNA of the CDR3 is TGCGCCAGCAGTGACACCCAGGGGACGGGCTACAATGAGCAGTTCTTC. The rearrangement uses TRBV10-1 and TRBJ2-1; TRBD1 might be the D (6 bases). The germline V gene has CDR1 WNHNN and CDR2 SYGVQD (reference sequence). The CDR3 has 16 amino acids. The germline V and J ends were trimmed by 3 bases and 3 bases, with 15 bases remaining between them.